Below are 14 T cell receptor beta chains sequenced from a single sample in a study of T cell responses to AZD1222 COVID-19 vaccine. The repertoire was sequenced with immunoSEQ multiplex PCR; TCRdb's copy has only in-frame clones and lacks some. The repertoire holds some 66,000 clones, with less than 90% as singletons. The source was peripheral blood, collected on day 0 of AZD1222 vaccination. These receptors were obtained from an adult in good health.

CDR3: CASSVTGLSGYTF. Here the CDR3 DNA reads TGTGCCAGCAGCGTTACAGGGCTTAGTGGCTACACCTTC. This sequence joins TRBV28 and TRBJ1-2; weak D call: TRBD1 (6 bases). The germline V and J ends were trimmed by 6 bases and 7 bases, with 15 bases remaining between them. CDR3 size: 13 residues. Germline CDR1 MDHEN, CDR2 SYDVKM.

This rearrangement joins TRBV7-2 to TRBJ1-2; 9 bases agree with TRBD1. Germline loops: CDR1 SGHTA, CDR2 FQGNSA. With V trimmed by 1 base and J by 3 bases, 9 bases remained unmatched. CDR3 length: 17 residues. CDR3 in amino acids: CASSLEGGTGRYYGYTF. The CDR3 region has the DNA TGTGCCAGCAGCTTAGAGGGTGGGACAGGGAGATACTATGGCTACACCTTC.

In this sample, this clone turned up a few times. This rearrangement joins TRBV11-2 to TRBJ2-6; no clear D. CDR3 size: 15 residues. Trimming shortened V by 3 bases and J by 4 bases, and 10 bases separated the two germline ends. Germline V gene data show CDR1 as SGHAT and CDR2 as FQNNGV. CDR3 residues: CASSFTVSGANVLTF. The CDR3 DNA follows: TGTGCCAGCAGCTTCACAGTAAGCGGGGCCAACGTCCTGACTTTC.

J is TRBJ2-7 and V is TRBV2; 7 nucleotides align to TRBD1. The germline V gene has CDR1 SNHLY and CDR2 FYNNEI. The CDR3 extends over 14 amino acids. J gave up 5 bases and V 6 bases, and 10 bases lay outside the gene matches. CDR3 in DNA: TGTGCCAGCAGGGTCGACAGGGTGGTAAACGAGCAGTACTTC. Its protein product is CASRVDRVVNEQYF. The variable domain in full, completed from reference TRBV2 and TRBJ2-7, reads EPEVTQTPSHQVTQMGQEVILRCVPISNHLYFYWYRQILGQKVEFLVSFYNNEISEKSEIFDDQFSVERPDGSNFTLKIRSTKLEDSAMYFCASRVDRVVNEQYFGPGTRLTVT.

The chain has TRBV28 and TRBJ2-3, with 10 nucleotides matching TRBD2. From germline, CDR1 is MDHEN and CDR2 SYDVKM. This CDR3 spans 16 amino acids. J was trimmed by 3 bases and V by 2 bases; bases with no gene match: 5. CDR3 bases: TGTGCCAGCAGTTTAGTAGCGGGAGGTATAACAGATACGCAGTATTTT. Translating it yields CASSLVAGGITDTQYF. Together with reference TRBV28 and TRBJ2-3, the CDR3 gives the full variable domain: DVKVTQSSRYLVKRTGEKVFLECVQDMDHENMFWYRQDPGLGLRLIYFSYDVKMKEKGDIPEGYSVSREKKERFSLILESASTNQTSMYLCASSLVAGGITDTQYFGPGTRLTVL.

As to this clone: One end of the junction does not line up with germline, which may come from a read error. This rearrangement joins TRBV27 to TRBJ1-5; 10 bases are a match to TRBD1. The germline V gene has CDR1 MNHEY and CDR2 SMNVEV (reference sequence). This CDR3 spans 15 amino acids. The CDR3 nucleotides read TGTGCCACCAGTCCCGGGACAGGGGGCAATCAGCCCCAGCATTTT. It translates to CATSPGTGGNQPQHF.

The V gene is TRBV30, the J gene TRBJ1-4, with D possibly matching TRBD1 (5 bases). From germline, CDR1 is GTSNPN and CDR2 SVGIG (reference sequence). The CDR3 totals 14 residues. With 3 bases removed from V and 6 bases from J, the gap between germline ends came to 14 bases. The CDR3 sequence: CAWRVGRVYEKLFF. CDR3 bases: TGTGCCTGGAGAGTTGGCAGGGTATATGAAAAACTGTTTTTT.

The V gene is TRBV5-4, the J gene TRBJ2-4; 8 bases agree with TRBD1. The ends lost 4 bases at V and 2 bases at J; junction bases unmatched: 11. Germline V CDR1 and CDR2: SGHNT, YYREEE (reference sequence). The CDR3 is made up of 17 amino acids. CDR3 protein: CASSGQGRGVTKNIQYF. CDR3 DNA sequence: TGTGCCAGCAGCGGACAGGGACGTGGAGTGACCAAAAACATTCAGTACTTC.

The genes are TRBV4-2 and TRBJ1-5, with a weak D call TRBD1 (5 bases). The CDR3 runs 13 residues. The V gene's germline CDR1 is LGHNA and CDR2 YNFKEQ. Trimming shortened V by 8 bases and J by 5 bases, and 13 bases separated the two germline ends. Here the CDR3 reads CASQGSGDQPQHF. CDR3 sequence (DNA): TGTGCCAGCCAGGGATCTGGCGATCAGCCCCAGCATTTT.

This clone was found a few times. The genes are TRBV5-1 and TRBJ1-1; weak D call: TRBD1 (5 bases). The CDR3 sequence is 14 residues long. The V end was cut by 4 bases, the J end by 1 base, with 11 bases between. Germline V CDR1 and CDR2: SGHRS, YFSETQ. This CDR3 is CASSDQGSNTEAFF. CDR3 bases: TGCGCCAGCAGCGATCAGGGTTCGAACACTGAAGCTTTCTTT.

The rearrangement joins TRBV11-3 to TRBJ2-1, with D unresolved. CDR1 is SGHNT and CDR2 is YENEEA in the germline V gene. This CDR3 is 11 amino acids long. Between the trimmed V and J ends, which lost 3 bases and 8 bases, there was a span of 5 bases. CDR3 protein: CASSLVDEQFF. The CDR3 nucleotides are TGTGCCAGCAGCTTGGTGGATGAGCAGTTCTTC.

The chain combines TRBV2 with TRBJ1-6; 9 bases line up with TRBD1. The germline V gene has CDR1 SNHLY and CDR2 FYNNEI. V trimming: 7 bases; J trimming: 7 bases; junction bases outside the gene matches: 8. The CDR3 length is 15 residues. CDR3 coding DNA: TGTGCCAGCACCAGAGTCACAGGGGGCAATTCACCCCTCCACTTT. It is translated as CASTRVTGGNSPLHF.

CDR3 sequence: CSAGTGSDTQYF. The DNA for the CDR3 is TGCAGCGCTGGGACAGGTTCAGATACGCAGTATTTT. The rearrangement uses TRBV29-1 and TRBJ2-3; TRBD1 matches at 8 bases. V gave up 7 bases and J gave up 4 bases; unmatched junction bases: 4. CDR1 and CDR2 from the germline V gene are SQVTM and ANQGSEA. The CDR3 is 12 amino acids.

The gene calls are TRBV6-1 and TRBJ2-7; D assignment may be TRBD1 or TRBD2 (5 bases each). Germline V gene lookup returns CDR1 MNHNS and CDR2 SASEGT. The CDR3 loop spans 13 amino acids. The V gene lost 2 bases and the J gene lost 2 bases, with 7 bases spanning the gap. The CDR3 here is CASSERGPYEQYF. CDR3 nucleotide sequence: TGTGCCAGCAGTGAAAGGGGACCCTACGAGCAGTACTTC.